Listed below are T cell receptor beta chains from one sample, sequenced in a study of cytomegalovirus exposure and HLA in healthy donors. Generated by immunoSEQ multiplex PCR, the TCRdb table keeps only in-frame clones and is missing some. The sample has approximately 100,000 clones, roughly 75% seen once. The specimen was PBMCs. These receptors were collected from a woman aged 18-29 years in good health and CMV-seropositive. The CDR3 runs from the conserved cysteine through the conserved F or W. The D gene is left open where the match is weak. Rows may omit the clone size; those that give it use once, few, many or a size class.

V: TRBV6-6; D: -; size: -; J: TRBJ2-7; DNA: TGTGCCAGCAGCAACAGGGACTCCTACGAGCAGTACTTC; CDR3: CASSNRDSYEQYF
V: TRBV4-3; D: -; size: few; J: TRBJ2-6; DNA: TGCGCCAGCAGCCAAGATGGGCAGGGGACCGGGGCCAACGTCCTGACTTTC; CDR3: CASSQDGQGTGANVLTF
V: TRBV9; D: -; size: once; J: TRBJ2-3; DNA: TGTGCCAGCAGCGTAGCTAGCACAGATACGCAGTATTTT; CDR3: CASSVASTDTQYF
V: TRBV5-1; D: -; size: -; J: TRBJ2-7; DNA: TGCGCCAGCAGCTTGGTTGGTGGGCCCTCCTACGAGCAGTACTTC; CDR3: CASSLVGGPSYEQYF
V: TRBV29-1; D: TRBD2; size: -; J: TRBJ2-7; DNA: TGCAGCGTGGATGGGGCTAGCGGTGCCTACGAGCAGTACTTC; CDR3: CSVDGASGAYEQYF
V: TRBV7-9; D: -; size: -; J: TRBJ1-1; DNA: TGTGCCAGCAGCGGGACAGAAGCTTTCTTT; CDR3: CASSGTEAFF
V: TRBV2; D: -; size: medium-sized; J: TRBJ1-1; DNA: TGTGCCAGCAGTTCGACTGGGAACACTGAAGCTTTCTTT; CDR3: CASSSTGNTEAFF
V: TRBV5-6; D: -; size: -; J: TRBJ2-7; DNA: TGTGCCAGCAGCCGGACAGAGTCCTACGAGCAGTACTTC; CDR3: CASSRTESYEQYF
V: TRBV5-4; D: TRBD2; size: -; J: TRBJ2-1; DNA: TGTGCCAGCAGCTTACAGAGGACTAGCGACTACAATGAGCAGTTCTTC; CDR3: CASSLQRTSDYNEQFF
V: TRBV15; D: TRBD1; size: -; J: TRBJ2-7; DNA: TGTGCCACCGGGACAGGGAAAAACGAGCAGTACTTC; CDR3: CATGTGKNEQYF
V: TRBV7-8; D: TRBD2; size: -; J: TRBJ2-1; DNA: TGTGCCAGCAGCTTAGCGGGACTAGCGGAATCCTACAATGAGCAGTTCTTC; CDR3: CASSLAGLAESYNEQFF
V: TRBV10-2; D: -; size: few; J: TRBJ2-7; DNA: TGCGCCAGCAGTGTTGGCAGGTACGAGCAGTACTTC; CDR3: CASSVGRYEQYF
V: TRBV7-2; D: -; size: -; J: TRBJ1-1; DNA: TGTGCCAGCATATGGGGACAAGACATGAACACTGAAGCTTTCTTT; CDR3: CASIWGQDMNTEAFF
V: TRBV7-9; D: TRBD2; size: -; J: TRBJ2-1; DNA: TGTGCCAGCAGCCTTCTTTCCGGGACTAGCGGGAGTGTCAATGAGCAGTTCTTC; CDR3: CASSLLSGTSGSVNEQFF